The rows below give T cell receptor beta chains drawn from one sample of a study of CD8+ T cells in alopecia areata. Assay used: immunoSEQ multiplex PCR; TCRdb lists only in-frame clones, some missing. The table shows about 140,000 clones, with around 62% occurring only once. Sequenced material: CD8+ T cells sorted from blood. The receptors come from a human donor in good health. CDR3s include the opening cysteine and the closing phenylalanine or tryptophan. The order of the fields is D gene, J gene, V gene, clone size, CDR3 DNA, CDR3 protein. The D gene is left open where the match is weak. A clone size is listed for some rows: how often the clone was seen (once, few, many), or a class if it is expanded.

NA,TRBJ1-1,TRBV9,NA,TGTGCCAGCAGCGTAGCTCTGGGGTTCGGAACTGAAGCTTTCTTT,CASSVALGFGTEAFF
NA,TRBJ2-3,TRBV30,NA,TGTGCCTGGGAACATGTGGCAGATACGCAGTATTTT,CAWEHVADTQYF
TRBD1,TRBJ2-7,TRBV29-1,few,TGCAGCGCGGGACAGGGGGGCTACGAGCAGTACTTC,CSAGQGGYEQYF
NA,TRBJ2-1,TRBV11-2,few,TGTGCCAGCAGCCCCGAACACAGGGAGCAGTTCTTC,CASSPEHREQFF
NA,TRBJ2-7,TRBV15,NA,TGTGCCACCAGCAGAGAGTCGGGCCTCTACGAGCAGTACTTC,CATSRESGLYEQYF
NA,TRBJ2-1,TRBV9,NA,TGTGCCAGCAGCGTCTGGGATTCTCTATTAGGGGAGCAGTTCTTC,CASSVWDSLLGEQFF
TRBD1,TRBJ1-1,TRBV5-6,NA,TGTGCCAGCAGCTTGCAAGGACAGGAAGACACTGAAGCTTTCTTT,CASSLQGQEDTEAFF
TRBD1,TRBJ1-1,TRBV5-4,few,TGTGCCAGCAGCGCCGGACAGGGAACTGAAGCTTTCTTT,CASSAGQGTEAFF
NA,TRBJ2-1,TRBV19,few,TGTGCCAGTAGTTCTTCCCCCGAGCAGTTCTTC,CASSSSPEQFF
NA,TRBJ1-2,TRBV27,few,TGTGCCAGCAGTTCAAGGGCTAACTATGGCTACACCTTC,CASSSRANYGYTF
TRBD1,TRBJ2-7,TRBV5-1,NA,TGCGCCAGCAGCTCGGGACAGAACTCCTACGAGCAGTACTTC,CASSSGQNSYEQYF
NA,TRBJ2-2,TRBV7-2,few,TGTGCCAGCAGCCCCCCGTGGGGATCCGTCGGGGAGCTGTTTTTT,CASSPPWGSVGELFF
NA,TRBJ2-5,TRBV7-9,NA,TGTGCCAGCAGTTCACAGGGGACCCAGTACTTC,CASSSQGTQYF
TRBD1,TRBJ2-1,TRBV7-2,few,TGTGCCAGCACCCCGGACAGGGCATCCTACAATGAGCAGTTCTTC,CASTPDRASYNEQFF
TRBD2,TRBJ2-7,TRBV6-1,NA,TGTGCCAGGGGACTAGCGAGCTACGAGCAGTACTTC,CARGLASYEQYF
NA,TRBJ2-1,TRBV27,NA,TGTGCCAGCAGTTTGGGTGCGGTGGGGTATGAGCAGTTCTTC,CASSLGAVGYEQFF
NA,TRBJ2-1,TRBV19,NA,TGTGCCAGTAGTATAGTTGATCTTTCCTACAATGAGCAGTTCTTC,CASSIVDLSYNEQFF
NA,TRBJ2-6,TRBV29-1,NA,TGCAGCGTTGAAGAATTCGCGGCCTCTGGGGCCAACGTCCTGACTTTC,CSVEEFAASGANVLTF
TRBD2,TRBJ2-1,TRBV30,once,TGTGCCTGGAGTATTCAACCCGGACTAGCTCGGAGGGAGCCGTTCTTC,CAWSIQPGLARREPFF
NA,TRBJ2-2,TRBV9,once,TGTGCCAGCAGCGTAGCCGACTTTGTCGGGGAGCTGTTTTTT,CASSVADFVGELFF
TRBD2,TRBJ2-1,TRBV27,NA,TGTGCCAGCAGTCCTCTAGCGGGTTACAATGAGCAGTTCTTC,CASSPLAGYNEQFF
NA,TRBJ2-7,TRBV11-2,NA,TGTGCCAGCAGCTTAGGGTGGTCCTACGAGCAGTACTTC,CASSLGWSYEQYF
NA,TRBJ1-2,TRBV4-1,NA,TGCGCCAGCAGCCCAATCGGCCTCTATGGCTACACCTTC,CASSPIGLYGYTF
NA,TRBJ1-1,TRBV27,once,TGTGCCAGCAGTTTTGGGGGATCTCACACTGAAGCTTTCTTT,CASSFGGSHTEAFF
TRBD2,TRBJ2-5,TRBV11-3,NA,TGTGCCAGCAGCGTAACATTAGGGAGGGGAGAGACCCAGTACTTC,CASSVTLGRGETQYF
NA,TRBJ1-2,TRBV5-1,NA,TGCGCCAGCAGGGAACGTACAGGGCATGGCTACACCTTC,CASRERTGHGYTF
TRBD2,TRBJ2-3,TRBV27,NA,TGTGCCAGCAGTTCCTTATGGGGGAATAGCGGGTCAGTGACAGATACGCAGTATTTT,CASSSLWGNSGSVTDTQYF
NA,TRBJ2-2,TRBV5-6,NA,TGTGCCAGCAGCCAGGGGGGAACCGGGGAGCTGTTTTTT,CASSQGGTGELFF
TRBD1,TRBJ2-5,TRBV6-9,once,TGTGCCAGCAGTTATGAGGGCTACAGGGGACGGGAGACCCAGTACTTC,CASSYEGYRGRETQYF
TRBD2,TRBJ2-2,TRBV30,NA,TGTGCCTGGAGTGAAGCGGGAGGGAGTACCGGGGAGCTGCTTTTT,CAWSEAGGSTGELLF
TRBD2,TRBJ2-4,TRBV28,NA,TGTGCCAGCAGTCCCCCGGGGGGCATTCAGTACTTC,CASSPPGGIQYF
NA,TRBJ2-1,TRBV7-9,NA,TGTGCCAGCACTCGAGAACCGCTGCGACCCAATGAGCAGTTCTTC,CASTREPLRPNEQFF
NA,TRBJ2-5,TRBV7-8,NA,TGTGCCAGCACACGAATTGATCCGCAAGAGACCCAGTACTTC,CASTRIDPQETQYF
NA,TRBJ2-7,TRBV7-9,NA,TGTGCCAGCAGCTCATCGGGACGGACCTACGAGCAGTACTTC,CASSSSGRTYEQYF
TRBD1,TRBJ2-7,TRBV27,NA,TGTGCCAGCAGTTTCAGGGGGAGCTCCTACGAGCAGTACTTC,CASSFRGSSYEQYF
NA,TRBJ2-5,TRBV18,NA,TGTGCCAGCTCACCTCGCGCTCGAGAGACCCAGTACTTC,CASSPRARETQYF
NA,TRBJ2-3,TRBV11-2,once,TGTGCCAGCAGCTTAACCAGGGGTCCAACAGATACGCAGTATTTT,CASSLTRGPTDTQYF
TRBD2,TRBJ2-1,TRBV19,few,TGTGCCAGCACCACTAGCGGGGCCTTATACAATGAGCAGTTCTTC,CASTTSGALYNEQFF
TRBD1,TRBJ1-1,TRBV27,NA,TGTGCCAGCAGTCTTGGACAGGGTGGAAGAACTGAAGCTTTCTTT,CASSLGQGGRTEAFF
NA,TRBJ1-2,TRBV6-5,NA,TGTGCCAGCAGTTCACAGGTTAACTATGGCTACACCTTC,CASSSQVNYGYTF
NA,TRBJ2-7,TRBV7-8,NA,TGTGCCAGCAGCCTTTCGGGGGCGCGCCACGAGCAGTACTTC,CASSLSGARHEQYF
NA,TRBJ2-1,TRBV15,NA,TGTGCCACCAGCAGAGATCTTTCGGGGTTTGGGGGTGAGCAGTTCTTC,CATSRDLSGFGGEQFF
TRBD1,TRBJ2-3,TRBV5-1,few,TGCGCCAGCAGCTGGGGGACAGTCCACCCAGATACGCAGTATTTT,CASSWGTVHPDTQYF
TRBD1,TRBJ1-1,TRBV6-5,few,TGTGCCAGCAGTTATCAGACAGGGATGGACACTGAAGCTTTCTTT,CASSYQTGMDTEAFF
TRBD2,TRBJ2-5,TRBV9,NA,TGTGCCAGCAGCGGGACTAGCGGGACCCAACAGACCCAGTACTTC,CASSGTSGTQQTQYF
TRBD2,TRBJ2-1,TRBV4-1,NA,TGCGCCAGCAGCCCACTAGCGGGAGGGCCCTATGAGCAGTTCTTC,CASSPLAGGPYEQFF
NA,TRBJ2-3,TRBV28,NA,TGTGCCAGCAGTCCCTCGTTAAGCCGCACAGATACGCAGTATTTT,CASSPSLSRTDTQYF
TRBD2,TRBJ2-1,TRBV5-6,NA,TGTGCCAGCAACCAAGTAGCGGGGGAGCAGTTCTTC,CASNQVAGEQFF
NA,TRBJ2-7,TRBV5-1,few,TGCGCCAGCAGCTACGAAGCAGGATCCAGCGAGCAGTACTTC,CASSYEAGSSEQYF
NA,TRBJ2-7,TRBV5-1,NA,TGCGCCAGCAGCTTGGACTTGAGCTCCTACGAGCAGTACTTC,CASSLDLSSYEQYF
NA,TRBJ2-3,TRBV5-1,few,TGCGCCAGCAGCGAGACAGTGGGCACAGATACGCAGTATTTT,CASSETVGTDTQYF
NA,TRBJ1-1,TRBV4-1,NA,TGCGCCAGCAGCCAAGATATCAGCCTCAACACTGAAGCTTTCTTT,CASSQDISLNTEAFF
NA,TRBJ2-6,TRBV9,NA,TGTGCCAGCAGCGTAGGGAACTCTGGGGCCAACGTCCTGACTTTC,CASSVGNSGANVLTF